This is a list of T cell receptor beta chains from one sample in a study of T cells after yellow fever vaccination. TCRdb independently ran MiXCR on the 5' RACE reads; one entry per CDR3 protein. The data hold hundreds of thousands of distinct CDR3 sequences, with under 15% observed a single time. The material sequenced was CD4+ T cells sorted from PBMCs, taken 15 days after the yellow fever booster vaccination. The receptors shown here come from a man aged 18 to 29 who received the YFV17D yellow fever vaccine. Both conserved end residues are part of each CDR3. Each record gives: CDR3 protein, CDR3 DNA, J gene, clone size, D gene, V gene. D genes are given only for firm matches. Not every row has a clone size; where given, it reads once, few, many or a size class.

CDR3 protein: CASSQPGTALAKNIQYF
CDR3 DNA: TGCGCCAGCAGTCAGCCTGGGACTGCCCTAGCCAAAAACATTCAGTACTTC
J gene: TRBJ2-4
clone size: NA
D gene: NA
V gene: TRBV23-1

CDR3 protein: CASSHHKGDSGNTIYF
CDR3 DNA: TGCGCCAGCAGCCATCACAAGGGGGACTCTGGAAACACCATATATTTT
J gene: TRBJ1-3
clone size: NA
D gene: NA
V gene: TRBV4-1

CDR3 protein: CASSEGGGREPQHF
CDR3 DNA: TGTGCCAGCAGTGAGGGCGGGGGTAGGGAGCCCCAGCATTTT
J gene: TRBJ1-5
clone size: few
D gene: NA
V gene: TRBV6-1

CDR3 protein: CASSLGQGMNTEAFF
CDR3 DNA: TGCGCCAGCAGCTTGGGACAGGGAATGAACACTGAAGCTTTCTTT
J gene: TRBJ1-1
clone size: many
D gene: TRBD1
V gene: TRBV5-1

CDR3 protein: CSADGQVLSPYGYTF
CDR3 DNA: TGCAGTGCAGACGGACAGGTCCTCTCCCCCTATGGCTACACCTTC
J gene: TRBJ1-2
clone size: NA
D gene: TRBD1
V gene: TRBV20-1

CDR3 protein: CASRLTGETQYF
CDR3 DNA: TGTGCCAGCAGGCTCACAGGGGAGACCCAGTACTTC
J gene: TRBJ2-5
clone size: few
D gene: NA
V gene: TRBV7-9

CDR3 protein: CASSSSGGTDTQYF
CDR3 DNA: TGTGCCAGCAGCTCTAGCGGGGGGACAGATACGCAGTATTTT
J gene: TRBJ2-3
clone size: few
D gene: TRBD2
V gene: TRBV7-3

CDR3 protein: CASRGQDSYNEQFF
CDR3 DNA: TGTGCCAGCCGGGGACAGGACTCCTACAATGAGCAGTTCTTC
J gene: TRBJ2-1
clone size: NA
D gene: TRBD1
V gene: TRBV28

CDR3 protein: CATSDPGPGELFF
CDR3 DNA: TGTGCCACCAGTGATCCCGGTCCCGGGGAGCTGTTTTTT
J gene: TRBJ2-2
clone size: NA
D gene: NA
V gene: TRBV24-1

CDR3 protein: CASSMTGFGYTF
CDR3 DNA: TGTGCCAGCAGCATGACAGGTTTTGGCTACACCTTC
J gene: TRBJ1-2
clone size: NA
D gene: NA
V gene: TRBV7-6

CDR3 protein: CATSSLAGGQLFF
CDR3 DNA: TGTGCCACATCGTCCTTAGCGGGGGGGCAGCTGTTTTTT
J gene: TRBJ2-2
clone size: few
D gene: TRBD2
V gene: TRBV12-3/TRBV12-4

CDR3 protein: CASSLVHRGQTQYF
CDR3 DNA: TGTGCCAGCAGCTTAGTTCACAGGGGACAGACCCAGTACTTC
J gene: TRBJ2-5
clone size: NA
D gene: TRBD1
V gene: TRBV7-2

CDR3 protein: CASSHLLRDRAVDTQYF
CDR3 DNA: TGCGCCAGCAGCCATCTTCTTCGGGACAGGGCGGTAGATACGCAGTATTTT
J gene: TRBJ2-3
clone size: NA
D gene: TRBD1
V gene: TRBV4-1

CDR3 protein: CASKDLGRDGGYTF
CDR3 DNA: TGTGCCAGCAAGGATCTGGGCAGGGACGGTGGCTACACCTTC
J gene: TRBJ1-2
clone size: NA
D gene: NA
V gene: TRBV6-5

CDR3 protein: CATSDWRGPSTGELFF
CDR3 DNA: TGTGCCACCAGTGATTGGCGGGGGCCGTCCACCGGGGAGCTGTTTTTT
J gene: TRBJ2-2
clone size: NA
D gene: NA
V gene: TRBV24-1

CDR3 protein: CASSSGQGERGYTF
CDR3 DNA: TGTGCCAGCAGTTCGGGACAGGGGGAACGGGGCTACACCTTC
J gene: TRBJ1-2
clone size: NA
D gene: TRBD1
V gene: TRBV28

CDR3 protein: CASSSGPRNYGYTF
CDR3 DNA: TGTGCCAGCAGTTCCGGCCCCCGTAACTATGGCTACACCTTC
J gene: TRBJ1-2
clone size: few
D gene: NA
V gene: TRBV28

CDR3 protein: CASSADVGGTDTQYF
CDR3 DNA: TGTGCCAGCAGCGCAGACGTCGGGGGCACAGATACGCAGTATTTT
J gene: TRBJ2-3
clone size: few
D gene: NA
V gene: TRBV9

CDR3 protein: CASSQRVGGSDSPLHF
CDR3 DNA: TGCGCCAGCAGCCAGCGCGTAGGAGGGAGCGACTCACCCCTCCACTTT
J gene: TRBJ1-6
clone size: few
D gene: NA
V gene: TRBV5-1

CDR3 protein: CAISESRETQYF
CDR3 DNA: TGTGCCATCAGTGAGTCGAGGGAGACCCAGTACTTC
J gene: TRBJ2-5
clone size: many
D gene: NA
V gene: TRBV10-3

CDR3 protein: CASNDRGNEQFF
CDR3 DNA: TGTGCCAGCAACGACAGGGGCAATGAGCAGTTCTTC
J gene: TRBJ2-1
clone size: few
D gene: TRBD1
V gene: TRBV11-2

CDR3 protein: CASSRRMDGYTF
CDR3 DNA: TGTGCCAGCAGCCGACGGATGGATGGCTACACCTTC
J gene: TRBJ1-2
clone size: few
D gene: NA
V gene: TRBV12-3/TRBV12-4

CDR3 protein: CASSHNKGSYEQYF
CDR3 DNA: TGTGCCAGCTCACATAATAAGGGTTCCTACGAGCAGTACTTC
J gene: TRBJ2-7
clone size: few
D gene: NA
V gene: TRBV18

CDR3 protein: CASSLAGTGNGELFF
CDR3 DNA: TGTGCCAGCAGCTTAGCCGGGACAGGGAACGGGGAGCTGTTTTTT
J gene: TRBJ2-2
clone size: NA
D gene: TRBD1
V gene: TRBV11-3

CDR3 protein: CASSPNSGNTIYF
CDR3 DNA: TGTGCCAGCAGTCCTAACTCTGGAAACACCATATATTTT
J gene: TRBJ1-3
clone size: many
D gene: NA
V gene: TRBV6-5

CDR3 protein: CASSQVGLAGAWSYNEQFF
CDR3 DNA: TGCGCCAGCAGCCAAGTGGGCCTAGCGGGGGCTTGGTCCTACAATGAGCAGTTCTTC
J gene: TRBJ2-1
clone size: many
D gene: TRBD2
V gene: TRBV4-1

CDR3 protein: CSAQSGWGTEAFF
CDR3 DNA: TGCAGTGCCCAGAGTGGTTGGGGCACTGAAGCTTTCTTT
J gene: TRBJ1-1
clone size: many
D gene: NA
V gene: TRBV20-1

CDR3 protein: CASSVDRGGRSRYGYTF
CDR3 DNA: TGCGCCAGCAGCGTAGACAGGGGCGGAAGAAGTAGGTATGGCTACACCTTC
J gene: TRBJ1-2
clone size: many
D gene: TRBD1
V gene: TRBV5-1

CDR3 protein: CASSLGYQGALGTEAFF
CDR3 DNA: TGCGCCAGCAGCTTGGGCTATCAGGGGGCGTTGGGCACTGAAGCTTTCTTT
J gene: TRBJ1-1
clone size: few
D gene: TRBD1
V gene: TRBV5-1

CDR3 protein: CASSWTSGLNEQFF
CDR3 DNA: TGTGCCAGCAGCTGGACTAGCGGCCTCAATGAGCAGTTCTTC
J gene: TRBJ2-1
clone size: few
D gene: TRBD2
V gene: TRBV5-4